These 18 T cell receptor beta chains originate from one sample sequenced in a study of T cell responses to AZD1222 COVID-19 vaccine (dated by TCRdb to the early 2020s). Interpreted using the paper, the time point label stands for: baseline before first vaccination. The protocol used for the library was the immunoSEQ multiplex PCR assay. What TCRdb holds here is the immuneACCESS table cut down to in-frame rearrangements. Part of the clones is not present; checked against another copy, under half of the missing clones reflect an unresolved V gene, and the others are unexplained. The sample records 92,000 or so clones, about 88% of which are singletons. The ten largest account for 1.5% to 2% of the sample. The sample was peripheral blood, taken on day 0 of AZD1222 vaccination. Receptor source: an adult in good health.

The V call is TRBV7-2, the J call TRBJ1-1; D unclear. CDR1 is SGHTA and CDR2 is FQGNSA in the germline V gene. The CDR3 loop spans 13 amino acids. V lost 4 bases and J 1 base, leaving 7 bases between the germline ends. The CDR3 region has the DNA TGTGCCAGCAGCTCACGACGGAACACTGAAGCTTTCTTT. Protein product: CASSSRRNTEAFF. The full variable domain, completed using reference TRBV7-2 and TRBJ1-1, is GAGVSQSPSNKVTEKGKDVELRCDPISGHTALYWYRQSLGQGLEFLIYFQGNSAPDKSGLPSDRFSAERTGGSVSTLTIQRTQQEDSAVYLCASSSRRNTEAFFGQGTRLTVV.

The CDR3 is CATSVGMVKRDEQFF. The CDR3 nucleotides read TGTGCCACCAGTGTAGGGATGGTTAAGAGGGATGAGCAGTTCTTC. The V and J genes are TRBV24-1 and TRBJ2-1, with D perhaps TRBD2 (5 bases). Per the germline V gene, CDR1 is KGHDR and CDR2 is SFDVKD. The CDR3 has 15 amino acids. Between the trimmed V and J ends, which lost 5 bases and 8 bases, there was a span of 18 bases.

V usage is TRBV19 and J usage is TRBJ1-2, with TRBD1 matching over 9 bases. CDR1 and CDR2 from the germline V gene are LNHDA and SQIVND (reference sequence). The CDR3 sequence is 16 residues long. Trimming cost V 5 bases and J 6 bases; bases outside gene matches: 13. This CDR3 is CASSSLPGQGLNGYTF. The CDR3, as DNA: TGTGCCAGTAGTTCTCTGCCGGGACAGGGTCTTAATGGCTACACCTTC.

The rearrangement uses TRBV18 and TRBJ2-5; D unclear. The germline V gene has CDR1 KGHSH and CDR2 LQKENI. There are 13 residues in the CDR3. V was clipped by 4 bases and J by 3 bases, with 9 bases between them. The CDR3 loop is CASSLSGKETQYF. The CDR3 bases are TGTGCCAGCTCACTATCCGGAAAAGAGACCCAGTACTTC.

The chain recombines TRBV4-1 with TRBJ2-1; D remains unclear. Per germline, CDR1 MGHRA and CDR2 YSYEKL. This CDR3 comprises 12 residues. V gave up 4 bases and J gave up 5 bases, with 6 bases separating them. In DNA, the CDR3 is TGCGCCAGCAGCCTAAGGGACAATGAGCAGTTCTTC. Protein product: CASSLRDNEQFF.

The chain uses TRBV5-1 and TRBJ2-4; D ambiguous. V gave up 5 bases and J gave up 7 bases, with 19 bases separating them. Germline lookup yields CDR1 SGHRS and CDR2 YFSETQ. The CDR3 is 15 residues long. The CDR3 region has the DNA TGCGCCAGCAGTAATTTTCCTATTACGACGAACATTCAGTACTTC. It codes for CASSNFPITTNIQYF.

This chain joins TRBV6-5 and TRBJ1-2; tentatively, D is TRBD1 (5 bases). Germline V lookup: CDR1 MNHEY, CDR2 SVGAGI. CDR3 length: 16 residues. Trimming removed 0 bases from V and 4 bases from J, with 15 bases in between. In nucleotides, the CDR3 is TGTGCCAGCAGTTACTCGTCTGCGACAGCGGTCTATGGCTACACCTTC. Encoded protein: CASSYSSATAVYGYTF.

The chain couples TRBV9 to TRBJ1-5; maybe TRBD1 (5 bases). This CDR3 comprises 14 residues. V was shortened by 4 bases and J by 3 bases, with 11 bases between the two germline ends. Germline loops: CDR1 SGDLS, CDR2 YYNGEE. CDR3 sequence: CASSPGPDNQPQHF. CDR3 DNA: TGTGCCAGCAGCCCGGGACCGGACAATCAGCCCCAGCATTTT.

This clone appeared a single time. CDR3 in amino acids: CASSLASSGVGNTIYF. As DNA, the CDR3 is TGTGCCAGCAGCTTAGCATCAAGTGGGGTGGGGAACACCATATATTTT. This rearrangement joins TRBV7-6 to TRBJ1-3; unclear D gene. With 0 bases removed from V and 7 bases from J, the gap between germline ends came to 16 bases. The CDR3 covers 16 residues. CDR1 and CDR2 from the germline V gene are SGHVS and FNYEAQ.

The gene calls are TRBV10-3 and TRBJ1-1; a weak D match, TRBD1 (6 bases). V lost 1 base and J lost 4, with 16 bases in between. The CDR3 length is 16 residues. The germline V gene has CDR1 ENHRY and CDR2 SYGVKD. In DNA form, the CDR3 reads TGTGCCATCAGTGAGTTACAGGGCGGGATTTCCACTGAAGCTTTCTTT. As protein: CAISELQGGISTEAFF.

V gene TRBV7-2 combines with J gene TRBJ2-7, with TRBD1 identical over 9 bases. Trimming took 1 base from V and 6 from J; bases not matched to a gene: 10. Germline V lookup: CDR1 SGHTA, CDR2 FQGNSA. The CDR3 extends over 16 amino acids. CDR3 loop: CASSLGPGQGQSEQYF. CDR3 coding DNA: TGTGCCAGCAGCTTAGGGCCGGGACAGGGACAGTCCGAGCAGTACTTC.

The rearrangement joins TRBV5-1 to TRBJ1-1; 8 bases agree with TRBD1. The CDR3 has 15 residues. V was clipped by 4 bases and J by 5 bases; unmatched bases: 10. Germline CDR1 SGHRS, CDR2 YFSETQ. Written as DNA, the CDR3 is TGCGCCAGCAGCCCTACCCAGGGGGCGCCTACTGAAGCTTTCTTT. Its translation is CASSPTQGAPTEAFF.

The chain uses TRBV29-1 and TRBJ2-6; no firm D call. This CDR3 spans 13 amino acids. Germline lookup yields CDR1 SQVTM and CDR2 ANQGSEA. Trimming removed 4 bases from V and 2 bases from J, with 6 bases in between. CDR3 bases: TGCAGCGTTGCGACGGCTGGGGCCAACGTCCTGACTTTC. This codes for CSVATAGANVLTF.

This clone was seen only once. This chain joins TRBV5-4 and TRBJ2-7; D ambiguous. Germline-derived CDR1 and CDR2 are SGHNT and YYREEE (reference sequence). The CDR3 extends over 13 amino acids. With 0 bases removed from V and 1 base from J, the gap between germline ends came to 5 bases. The CDR3: CASSLGSSYEQYF. In DNA form, the CDR3 reads TGTGCCAGCAGCTTGGGCAGTTCCTACGAGCAGTACTTC. Full variable domain (outside the CDR3, taken from reference TRBV5-4 and TRBJ2-7): ETGVTQSPTHLIKTRGQQVTLRCSSQSGHNTVSWYQQALGQGPQFIFQYYREEENGRGNFPPRFSGLQFPNYSSELNVNALELDDSALYLCASSLGSSYEQYFGPGTRLTVT.

The V gene is TRBV7-2, the J gene TRBJ1-1, with 7 bases matching TRBD1. With V trimmed by 5 bases and J by 5 bases, 8 bases remained unmatched. The CDR3 loop spans 14 amino acids. The germline gives CDR1 SGHTA, CDR2 FQGNSA. Written as DNA, the CDR3 is TGTGCCAGCAGCCCCAGGGGGGGGACGACTGAAGCTTTCTTT. Encoded protein: CASSPRGGTTEAFF.

This chain uses TRBV28 with TRBJ1-1; D is ambiguous. The CDR3 consists of 14 residues. The germline V gene encodes CDR1 MDHEN and CDR2 SYDVKM. The V end lost 3 bases, the J end lost 4 bases, and 12 bases lay between the germline ends. CDR3 DNA: TGTGCCAGCAGTTTGGGCAACTATGGCACTGAAGCTTTCTTT. Translating gives CASSLGNYGTEAFF.

V and J are TRBV5-1 and TRBJ1-2; TRBD1 matches 10 bases. From germline, CDR1 is SGHRS and CDR2 YFSETQ. This CDR3 has 15 residues. Unmatched junction bases numbered 12, after V lost 3 bases and J lost 10 bases. DNA of the CDR3: TGCGCCAGCAGCTCTGGGGTAGGGACAGGGGAAGACTACACCTTC. Translation gives CASSSGVGTGEDYTF.

This chain connects TRBV9 to TRBJ2-4; TRBD2 matches 16 bases. Germline assignment: CDR1 SGDLS and CDR2 YYNGEE. This CDR3 contains 20 residues. The trim removed 6 bases at V and 0 bases at J, leaving 12 bases unmatched. In nucleotides, the CDR3 is TGTGCCAGCAAACTAACCGGGACTAGCGGGGGGGCCCTAGCCAAAAACATTCAGTACTTC. It yields the protein CASKLTGTSGGALAKNIQYF. The full variable domain, rest sourced from reference TRBV9 and TRBJ2-4, is DSGVTQTPKHLITATGQRVTLRCSPRSGDLSVYWYQQSLDQGLQFLIQYYNGEERAKGNILERFSAQQFPDLHSELNLSSLELGDSALYFCASKLTGTSGGALAKNIQYFGAGTRLSVL.